Listed here are 24 T cell receptor beta chains from one sample, sequenced in a study of CD8+ T cells in alopecia areata. RNA was extracted and reverse transcribed into cDNA as the sequencing template. The data were produced by immunoSEQ multiplex PCR, yet TCRdb's version contains in-frame clones alone and is incomplete. The sample holds some 150,000 clones, about four fifths seen once. Treatment described: oral pan-JAK inhibitor, 5-10 mg twice daily. The sample consisted of CD8+ T cells sorted from blood, taken at week 4, from a patient treated with tofacitinib. The receptor set was obtained from a human donor with alopecia areata.

This clone has just one count. The chain joins TRBV4-1 to TRBJ2-3, with 9 bases matching TRBD1. The V segment lost 2 bases and the J segment 7 bases; nucleotides outside the gene matches: 10. Germline V CDR1 and CDR2: MGHRA, YSYEKL. The CDR3 consists of 16 residues. The CDR3 protein is CASSQMGQGTMNTQYF. CDR3 nucleotide sequence: TGCGCCAGCAGCCAAATGGGACAGGGTACGATGAATACGCAGTATTTT.

The V call is TRBV5-1, the J call TRBJ2-1, with 7 bases fitting TRBD2. V was clipped by 4 bases and J by 5 bases; unmatched bases: 9. This CDR3 has 15 residues. Germline CDR1 is SGHRS and CDR2 is YFSETQ. In DNA, the CDR3 is TGCGCCAGCAGCGCCTCGGGACTATCAAACAATGAGCAGTTCTTC. Translating gives CASSASGLSNNEQFF.

V is TRBV4-1 and J is TRBJ2-6, with 7 nucleotides matching TRBD1. V gave up 3 bases and J gave up 1 base; unmatched junction bases: 9. The CDR3 length is 18 residues. Germline CDR1 is MGHRA and CDR2 is YSYEKL. In DNA, the CDR3 is TGCGCCAGCAGCCAGCATTTAGAGGGGGCGTCTGGGGCCAACGTCCTGACTTTC. Amino acid sequence: CASSQHLEGASGANVLTF.

CDR3 loop: CASSQDLVMGGEQFF. CDR3 bases: TGCGCCAGCAGCCAAGATCTCGTGATGGGAGGAGAACAGTTCTTC. The chain uses TRBV4-1 and TRBJ2-1, with TRBD2 as a possible D gene (6 bases). Per germline, CDR1 MGHRA and CDR2 YSYEKL. V gave up 0 bases and J gave up 13 bases, with 19 bases separating them. This CDR3 spans 15 amino acids.

The chain employs TRBV4-3 and TRBJ2-5, with 7 bases identical to TRBD1. CDR3 length: 13 residues. The germline V gene has CDR1 LGHNA and CDR2 YSLEER. The V and J ends lost 4 bases and 4 bases, in that order; junction bases with no gene match: 3. This CDR3 is CASSPYRGETQYF. CDR3 nucleotide sequence: TGCGCCAGCAGCCCCTACAGGGGAGAGACCCAGTACTTC.

CDR3 sequence reads: CASSLGHNTEAFF. CDR3 nucleotide sequence: TGTGCCAGCAGCCTAGGACACAACACTGAAGCTTTCTTT. The V and J genes are TRBV4-2 and TRBJ1-1; TRBD1 might be the D (5 bases). From germline, CDR1 is LGHNA and CDR2 YNFKEQ. The CDR3 has 13 amino acids. The V end was cut by 4 bases, the J end by 2 bases, with 8 bases between.

The V gene is TRBV4-3, the J gene TRBJ2-2, with 8 nucleotides matching TRBD1. V was clipped by 1 base and J by 0 bases; unmatched bases: 10. The CDR3 contains 19 residues. CDR1 is LGHNA and CDR2 is YSLEER in the germline V gene. The CDR3 spells CASSQASRGLASNTGELFF. The CDR3 region has the DNA TGCGCCAGCAGCCAAGCATCCAGGGGGCTCGCCTCGAACACCGGGGAGCTGTTTTTT.

This clone was found a few times. The chain carries TRBV29-1 and TRBJ2-2, with TRBD1 identical over 11 bases. In germline, CDR1 is SQVTM, CDR2 ANQGSEA. The CDR3 runs to 14 residues. J gave up 4 bases and V 6 bases, and 4 bases lay outside the gene matches. The CDR3 spells CSVGDRGTTGELFF. CDR3 in DNA: TGCAGCGTCGGGGACAGGGGGACCACCGGGGAGCTGTTTTTT.

V is TRBV29-1 and J is TRBJ2-5, with TRBD2 as a possible D gene (6 bases). Trimming pared 2 bases from V and 5 bases from J, leaving 9 bases between. This CDR3 region has 12 residues. The germline V gene has CDR1 SQVTM and CDR2 ANQGSEA. The CDR3 reads CSVEPSGETQYF. CDR3 DNA sequence: TGCAGCGTTGAACCCAGCGGGGAGACCCAGTACTTC.

This chain links TRBV18 with TRBJ2-4, with 9 bases matching TRBD1. Germline CDR1 KGHSH, CDR2 LQKENI. V gave up 5 bases and J gave up 8 bases; unmatched junction bases: 7. The CDR3 is 14 amino acids. The CDR3 loop is CASSDRDREYIQYF. The CDR3 nucleotides are TGTGCCAGCTCAGACCGGGACAGGGAGTACATTCAGTACTTC.

The V gene is TRBV29-1, the J gene TRBJ1-2; the match to TRBD1 covers 9 bases. The CDR3 covers 15 residues. Germline V gene lookup returns CDR1 SQVTM and CDR2 ANQGSEA. J gave up 2 bases and V 2 bases, and 6 bases lay outside the gene matches. This CDR3 reads CSVESSDRGNYGYTF. The CDR3 bases are TGCAGCGTTGAATCTTCCGACAGGGGGAACTATGGCTACACCTTC.

V usage is TRBV5-1 and J usage is TRBJ2-7; 10 bases fit TRBD1. CDR1 and CDR2 (germline): SGHRS, YFSETQ. After removal of 4 bases from V and 3 bases from J, the junction contained 4 bases not matched to a gene. The CDR3 runs to 14 residues. The CDR3 DNA reads TGCGCCAGCAGCGCCGGGACAGGGGTCTACGAGCAGTACTTC. Protein sequence: CASSAGTGVYEQYF. Full variable domain (missing parts from reference TRBV5-1 and TRBJ2-7): KAGVTQTPRYLIKTRGQQVTLSCSPISGHRSVSWYQQTPGQGLQFLFEYFSETQRNKGNFPGRFSGRQFSNSRSEMNVSTLELGDSALYLCASSAGTGVYEQYFGPGTRLTVT.

V is TRBV29-1 and J is TRBJ2-1; D unclear. Germline CDR1 is SQVTM and CDR2 is ANQGSEA. The CDR3 is made up of 14 amino acids. The V gene lost 3 bases and the J gene lost 2 bases, with 11 bases spanning the gap. The CDR3 DNA reads as TGCAGCGTTGATTACGGAGAAGCCTACAATGAGCAGTTCTTC. Residues: CSVDYGEAYNEQFF.

The genes are TRBV7-2 and TRBJ2-3; TRBD2 agrees at 7 bases. Germline CDR1 SGHTA, CDR2 FQGNSA. The CDR3 is 15 amino acids. V was clipped by 2 bases and J by 1 base; unmatched bases: 3. In DNA, the CDR3 is TGTGCCAGCAGCTTAACTGGGGGGGGCACAGATACGCAGTATTTT. Translating it yields CASSLTGGGTDTQYF.

The V and J genes are TRBV7-9 and TRBJ2-1; D gene uncertain. CDR3 length: 11 residues. The germline V gene encodes CDR1 SEHNR and CDR2 FQNEAQ (reference sequence). V was pared by 0 bases and J by 8 bases, with 2 bases between. CDR3: CASSLADEQFF. CDR3 DNA: TGTGCCAGCAGCTTAGCTGATGAGCAGTTCTTC.

This clone was found a few times. The rearrangement joins TRBV7-2 to TRBJ2-1, with D hard to call. Germline V lookup: CDR1 SGHTA, CDR2 FQGNSA. The CDR3 spans 13 residues. V lost 5 bases to trimming and J lost 8 bases, with 13 bases between them. The CDR3 reads CASSPGRIDEQFF. The CDR3 nucleotides read TGTGCCAGCAGCCCCGGTCGGATCGATGAGCAGTTCTTC.

The chain has TRBV11-2 and TRBJ2-7; D remains ambiguous. Trimming stripped 2 bases from V and 6 bases from J, with 8 bases between. Per the germline V gene, CDR1 is SGHAT and CDR2 is FQNNGV. The CDR3 runs to 12 residues. The CDR3: CASSLRVIEQYF. CDR3 coding DNA: TGTGCCAGCAGCTTAAGGGTGATCGAGCAGTACTTC.

The J gene is TRBJ2-7, the V gene TRBV5-1; TRBD1 matches at 9 bases. Per the germline V gene, CDR1 is SGHRS and CDR2 is YFSETQ. There are 14 residues in the CDR3. V dropped 3 bases and J dropped 4; count of bases not matched to a gene: 5. The CDR3, as DNA: TGCGCCAGCAGCTCCGGGACAGGGTCGTACGAGCAGTACTTC. Translated, it gives CASSSGTGSYEQYF.

This clone was picked up a small number of times. This rearrangement joins TRBV27 to TRBJ2-3; D might be TRBD1 (6 bases). The germline CDR1 and CDR2 sequences are MNHEY and SMNVEV (reference sequence). This CDR3 is built from 13 residues. Trimming pared 5 bases from V and 9 bases from J, leaving 15 bases between. The CDR3 reads CASSSLGGDTQYF. As DNA, the CDR3 is TGTGCCAGCAGTAGTCTAGGGGGAGACACGCAGTATTTT.

The rearrangement links TRBV27 to TRBJ2-1, with 10 bases lining up with TRBD1. J lost 4 bases, V lost 5 bases, and 5 bases had no gene match. The CDR3 sequence is 15 residues long. Looked up from germline, CDR1 is MNHEY and CDR2 is SMNVEV (reference sequence). CDR3 nucleotide sequence: TGTGCCAGCAGTCTACTGGGACAGGGGTACAATGAGCAGTTCTTC. The encoded protein is CASSLLGQGYNEQFF.

The chain is built from TRBV7-2 and TRBJ2-3, with D maybe TRBD2 (5 bases). V was clipped by 4 bases and J by 2 bases, with 16 bases between them. The CDR3 spans 16 residues. In germline, CDR1 is SGHTA, CDR2 FQGNSA. The CDR3 nucleotides read TGTGCCAGCAGCTCCACTGGAGGCCGCTCCACAGATACGCAGTATTTT. It specifies CASSSTGGRSTDTQYF. Drawing the rest from reference TRBV7-2 and TRBJ2-3, the complete variable domain is GAGVSQSPSNKVTEKGKDVELRCDPISGHTALYWYRQSLGQGLEFLIYFQGNSAPDKSGLPSDRFSAERTGGSVSTLTIQRTQQEDSAVYLCASSSTGGRSTDTQYFGPGTRLTVL.

V and J are TRBV2 and TRBJ2-3; D might be TRBD2 (5 bases). Trimming took 6 bases from V and 0 from J, leaving 16 bases between them. In germline, CDR1 is SNHLY, CDR2 FYNNEI. This CDR3 has 16 amino acids. The CDR3 here is CASSLRDSTSTDTQYF. The DNA for the CDR3 is TGTGCCAGCAGCCTTCGGGATTCCACTAGCACAGATACGCAGTATTTT. The full variable domain, rest sourced from reference TRBV2 and TRBJ2-3, is EPEVTQTPSHQVTQMGQEVILRCVPISNHLYFYWYRQILGQKVEFLVSFYNNEISEKSEIFDDQFSVERPDGSNFTLKIRSTKLEDSAMYFCASSLRDSTSTDTQYFGPGTRLTVL.

As for this clone: An end of the junction does not agree with germline; a read error may underlie this. The V and J genes are TRBV6-5 and TRBJ1-1; D is uncertain. CDR1 is MNHEY, CDR2 SVGAGI, per germline. The length of the CDR3 is 12 residues. CDR3 in DNA: TGTGCCACCAGTCGACCGTCTACTGAAGCTCTCTTT. Its protein product is CATSRPSTEALF.

The rearrangement uses TRBV5-1 and TRBJ2-7; 9 nucleotides agree with TRBD1. The length of the CDR3 is 15 residues. Germline-derived CDR1 and CDR2 are SGHRS and YFSETQ. The V and J ends lost 4 bases and 5 bases, in that order; junction bases with no gene match: 10. The CDR3 bases are TGCGCCAGCAGCCCAAGGACAGGGGACCGGCACGAGCAGTACTTC. It yields the protein CASSPRTGDRHEQYF.